This T cell receptor (beta chain) was captured in a study of blood T cell repertoires in COVID-19. The CDR3 totals 15 residues. Trimming shortened V by 4 bases and J by 4 bases, and 16 bases separated the two germline ends. CDR1 and CDR2 from the germline V gene are MNHEY and SMNVEV (reference sequence). Method: immunoSEQ multiplex PCR; TCRdb's copy keeps in-frame clones and lacks some. The sample shows 200,000 to 300,000 clones, around 90% of them seen only once. Sequencing input: peripheral blood. The chain couples TRBV27 to TRBJ1-1, with D possibly being TRBD1 (6 bases). This clonotype was obtained from a human donor in a cohort sampled during active COVID-19. The CDR3 reads CASSSYRVAGTEAFF. DNA of the CDR3: TGTGCCAGCAGTTCCTACAGGGTAGCAGGCACTGAAGCTTTCTTT.